This TCR beta chain is from a study of response to subunit inactivated influenza vaccine. On this clonotype: Antigen unknown.

TCRdb reprocessed the RT-PCR reads with MiXCR, giving one entry per CDR3 protein. This table holds about 190,000 distinct CDR3 sequences, 13% to 15% found once. Study results and caveats: Every seasonal influenza vaccination brings in few new T cells, the authors suggested.

The CDR3 consists of 15 residues. Germline CDR1 is SEHNR and CDR2 is FQNEAQ (reference sequence). After removal of 1 base from V and 5 bases from J, the junction contained 4 bases not matched to a gene. The genes are TRBV7-9 and TRBJ1-4; TRBD1 aligns across 7 bases. The clonotype originates from a man between 50 and 59 years old who received an inactivated influenza vaccine. The material sequenced was CD8+ T cells sorted from PBMCs, taken 5 days after vaccination. The CDR3 coding sequence is TGTGCCAGCAGCTTAGGACAGGGAAGGAATGAAAAACTGTTTTTT. Translating it yields CASSLGQGRNEKLFF.